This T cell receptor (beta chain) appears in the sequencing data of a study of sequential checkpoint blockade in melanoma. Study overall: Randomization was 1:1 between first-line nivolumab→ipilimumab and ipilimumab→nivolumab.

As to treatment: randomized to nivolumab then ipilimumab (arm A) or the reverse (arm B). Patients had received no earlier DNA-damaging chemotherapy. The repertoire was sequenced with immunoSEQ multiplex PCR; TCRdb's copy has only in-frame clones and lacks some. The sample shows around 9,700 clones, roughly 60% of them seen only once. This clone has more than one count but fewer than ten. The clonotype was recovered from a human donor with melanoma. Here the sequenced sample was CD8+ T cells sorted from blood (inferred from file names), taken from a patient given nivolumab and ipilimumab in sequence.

The CDR3 DNA sequence: TGTGCCAGCAGCTCGACAGGAAATGAGCAGTTCTTC. Translating it yields CASSSTGNEQFF. J is TRBJ2-1 and V is TRBV5-8; TRBD1 might be the D (6 bases). With 3 bases removed from V and 7 bases from J, the gap between germline ends came to 8 bases. This CDR3 has 12 amino acids. In germline, CDR1 is SGHTS, CDR2 YDEGEE.